This T cell receptor beta chain emerged from a study of cytomegalovirus exposure and HLA in healthy donors. The CDR3 is 15 amino acids. The germline V and J ends were trimmed by 0 bases and 2 bases, with 10 bases remaining between them. Looked up from germline, CDR1 is SNHLY and CDR2 is FYNNEI. This clone was seen a handful of times. Primers: 60 Vbeta forward and 13 Jbeta reverse. Profiling relied on immunoSEQ multiplex PCR, and the TCRdb table lists in-frame clones only, not all of them. The repertoire holds about 170,000 clones, with 85% as singletons. This receptor was identified in a boy aged 2 to 10 in good health and CMV-seronegative. The chain links TRBV2 to TRBJ1-1, with TRBD1 as a possible D gene (6 bases). Sequenced: PBMCs. The CDR3 reads CASSEARTANTEAFF. The CDR3 nucleotides are TGTGCCAGCAGTGAAGCCCGGACAGCCAACACTGAAGCTTTCTTT. Supplemented by reference TRBV2 and TRBJ1-1, the full variable domain reads EPEVTQTPSHQVTQMGQEVILRCVPISNHLYFYWYRQILGQKVEFLVSFYNNEISEKSEIFDDQFSVERPDGSNFTLKIRSTKLEDSAMYFCASSEARTANTEAFFGQGTRLTVV.